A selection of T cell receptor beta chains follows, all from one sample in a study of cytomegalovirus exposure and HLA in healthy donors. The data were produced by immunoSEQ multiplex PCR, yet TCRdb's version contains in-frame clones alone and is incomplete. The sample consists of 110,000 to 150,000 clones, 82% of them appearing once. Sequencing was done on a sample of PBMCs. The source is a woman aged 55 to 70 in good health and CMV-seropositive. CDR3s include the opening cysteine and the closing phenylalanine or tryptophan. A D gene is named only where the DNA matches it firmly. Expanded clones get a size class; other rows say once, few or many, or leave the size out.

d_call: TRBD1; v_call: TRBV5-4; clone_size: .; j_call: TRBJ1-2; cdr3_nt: TGTGCCAGCACTCCGGGACAGCTGATTGAGGGCTACACCTTC; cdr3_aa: CASTPGQLIEGYTF
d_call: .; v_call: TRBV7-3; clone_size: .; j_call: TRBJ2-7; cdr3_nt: TGTGCCAGCAGCGAGGGCGGCCCTCCCTACGAGCAGTACTTC; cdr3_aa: CASSEGGPPYEQYF
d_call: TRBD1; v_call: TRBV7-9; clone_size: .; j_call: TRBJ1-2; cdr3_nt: TGTGCCAGCAGCTTAGCGACATACAGGGGCCGCGAGGGTGGCTACACCTTC; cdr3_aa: CASSLATYRGREGGYTF
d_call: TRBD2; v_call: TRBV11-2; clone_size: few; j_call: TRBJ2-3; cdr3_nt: TGTGCCAGCAGCCTGGGGGGGATTACGCAGTATTTT; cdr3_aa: CASSLGGITQYF
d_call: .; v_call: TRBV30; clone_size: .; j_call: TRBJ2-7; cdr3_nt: TGTGCCTGGAAGGGCGGAGGATACGAGCAGTACTTC; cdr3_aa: CAWKGGGYEQYF
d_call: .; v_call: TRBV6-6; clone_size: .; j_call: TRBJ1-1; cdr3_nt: TGTGCCAGCAGTTACTCGGTCTCGGGGGGGAACACTGAAGCTTTCTTT; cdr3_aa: CASSYSVSGGNTEAFF
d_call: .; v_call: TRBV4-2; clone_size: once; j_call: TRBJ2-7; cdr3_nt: TGTGCCAGCAGCCAAGATCTCGACTATACCTACGAGCAGTACTTC; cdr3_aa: CASSQDLDYTYEQYF
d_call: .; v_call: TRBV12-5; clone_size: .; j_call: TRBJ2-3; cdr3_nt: TGTGCTAGTGGGGCGGGTGAGGTCGGCACAGATACGCAGTATTTT; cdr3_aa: CASGAGEVGTDTQYF
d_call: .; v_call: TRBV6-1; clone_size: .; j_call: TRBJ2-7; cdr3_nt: TGTGCCAGCAGTGAGGAAAACAGGGATAACGAGCAGTACTTC; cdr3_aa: CASSEENRDNEQYF
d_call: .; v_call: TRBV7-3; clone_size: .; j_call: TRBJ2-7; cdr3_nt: TGTGCCAGCAGCTCACAGGGAATATCCTACGAGCAGTACTTC; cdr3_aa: CASSSQGISYEQYF
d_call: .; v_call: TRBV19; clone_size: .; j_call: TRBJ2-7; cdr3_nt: TGTGCCAGTAGGTCACAGGGCCCCTCCTACGAGCAGTACTTC; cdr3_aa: CASRSQGPSYEQYF
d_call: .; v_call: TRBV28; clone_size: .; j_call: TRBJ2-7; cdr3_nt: TGTGCCAGTGCCCAAAAGCCTTACGAGCAGTACTTC; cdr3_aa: CASAQKPYEQYF
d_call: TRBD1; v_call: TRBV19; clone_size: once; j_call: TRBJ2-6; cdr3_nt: TGTGCCAGCAGTAAGCGACAGGGAACCGGGGCCAACGTCCTGACTTTC; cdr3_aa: CASSKRQGTGANVLTF
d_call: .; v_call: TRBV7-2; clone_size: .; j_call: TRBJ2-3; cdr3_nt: TGTGCCAGCAGCTTAGACCCGCCCAGGGCCACGCAGTATTTT; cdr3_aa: CASSLDPPRATQYF
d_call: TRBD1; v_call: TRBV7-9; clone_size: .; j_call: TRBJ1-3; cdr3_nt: TGTGCCAGCAGCTTGGGACAGGCTTCTGGAAACACCATATATTTT; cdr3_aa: CASSLGQASGNTIYF
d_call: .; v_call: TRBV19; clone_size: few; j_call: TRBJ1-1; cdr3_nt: TGTGCCACCTCATGGGGAGCGGAAGCTTTCTTT; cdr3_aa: CATSWGAEAFF
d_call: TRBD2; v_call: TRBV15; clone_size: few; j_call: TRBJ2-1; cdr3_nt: TGTGCCACCAGCGGACCTAGCGGGGGGTCGAACAATGAGCAGTTCTTC; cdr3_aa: CATSGPSGGSNNEQFF
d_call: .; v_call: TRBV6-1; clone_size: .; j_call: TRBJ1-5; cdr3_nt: TGTGCCAGCAGGGAACCGAGATTGGTCCTGAGGGAAAATCAGCCCCAGCATTTT; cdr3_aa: CASREPRLVLRENQPQHF
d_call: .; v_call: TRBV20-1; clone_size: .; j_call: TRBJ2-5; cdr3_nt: TGCAGTGCTAGACCGTTGGAGACCCAGTACTTC; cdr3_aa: CSARPLETQYF
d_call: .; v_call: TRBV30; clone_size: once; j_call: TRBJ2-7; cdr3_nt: TGTGCCTGGACCGGGACTCATTTCGGCGAGCAGTACTTC; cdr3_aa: CAWTGTHFGEQYF
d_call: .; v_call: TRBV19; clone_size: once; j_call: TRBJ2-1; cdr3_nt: TGTGCCAGTAGTACCGGAGCGGTAACCAATGAGCAGTTCTTC; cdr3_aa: CASSTGAVTNEQFF
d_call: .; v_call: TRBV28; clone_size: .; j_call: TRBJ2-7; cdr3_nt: TGTGCCAGCAGTTTCCTCGGAGTGGAGTACGAGCAGTACTTC; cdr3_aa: CASSFLGVEYEQYF
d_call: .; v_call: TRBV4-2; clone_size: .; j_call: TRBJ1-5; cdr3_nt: TGTGCCAGCAGCCAAGATCCGGGGGTTCAGCCCCAGCATTTT; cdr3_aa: CASSQDPGVQPQHF
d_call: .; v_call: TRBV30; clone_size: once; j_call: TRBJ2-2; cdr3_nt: TGTGCCTGGAGTCACAGGGAAACCGGGGAGCTGTTTTTT; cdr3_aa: CAWSHRETGELFF
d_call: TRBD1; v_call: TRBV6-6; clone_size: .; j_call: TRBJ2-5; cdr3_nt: TGTGCCAGCAACGGACAGGGTTTAAAGACCCAGTACTTC; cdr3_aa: CASNGQGLKTQYF
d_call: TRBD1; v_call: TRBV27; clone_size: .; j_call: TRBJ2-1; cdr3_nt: TGTGCCAGCAACGTCCGGGACAGGGTTGGTGAGCAGTTCTTC; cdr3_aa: CASNVRDRVGEQFF
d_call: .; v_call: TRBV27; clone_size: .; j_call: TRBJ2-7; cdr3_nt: TGTGCCAGCAGGGGCAGGTCTACCTACGAGCAGTACTTC; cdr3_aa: CASRGRSTYEQYF
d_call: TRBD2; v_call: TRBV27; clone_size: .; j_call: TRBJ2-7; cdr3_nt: TGTGCCAGCAGTAAGCTAGCGGGAGTCTACGAGCAGTACTTC; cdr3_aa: CASSKLAGVYEQYF
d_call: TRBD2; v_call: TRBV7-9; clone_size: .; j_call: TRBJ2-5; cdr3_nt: TGTGCCAGCAGCCGCGTGGCGGGAGGTCGTAGGGAGACCCAGTACTTC; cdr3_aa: CASSRVAGGRRETQYF
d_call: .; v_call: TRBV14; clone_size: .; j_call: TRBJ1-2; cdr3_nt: TGTGCCAGCAGCCAAGATACTCATTATGGCTACACCTTC; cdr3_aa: CASSQDTHYGYTF
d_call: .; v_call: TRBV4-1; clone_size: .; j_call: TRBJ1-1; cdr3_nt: TGCGCCAGCAGCCAAGAAAGCCCGCGTGCTGAAGCTTTCTTT; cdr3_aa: CASSQESPRAEAFF
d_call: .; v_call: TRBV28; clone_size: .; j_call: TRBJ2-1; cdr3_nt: TGTGCCGGCAGTTGGCTCAGGGCCTACAATGAGCAGTTCTTC; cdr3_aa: CAGSWLRAYNEQFF
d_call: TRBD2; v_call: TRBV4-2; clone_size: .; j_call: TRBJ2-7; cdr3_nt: TGTGCCAGCAGCCAGGAGTGGCGGGAGCTAACCTACGAGCAGTACTTC; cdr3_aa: CASSQEWRELTYEQYF
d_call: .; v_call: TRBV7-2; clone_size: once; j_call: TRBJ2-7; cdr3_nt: TGTGCCAGCAGCGAGCCGGCGGGTTACGAGCAGTACTTC; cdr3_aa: CASSEPAGYEQYF
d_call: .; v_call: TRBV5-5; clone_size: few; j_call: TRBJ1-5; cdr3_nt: TGTGCCAGCAGCTTGGTGGTTTCATACTCTCAGCCCCAGCATTTT; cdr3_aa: CASSLVVSYSQPQHF
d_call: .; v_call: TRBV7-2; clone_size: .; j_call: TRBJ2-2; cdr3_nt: TGTGCCAGCAGCTTAGGCGGTAGTGGGAACACCGGGGAGCTGTTTTTT; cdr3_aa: CASSLGGSGNTGELFF
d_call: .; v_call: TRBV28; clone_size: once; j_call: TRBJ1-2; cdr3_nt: TGTGCCAGCAGTTTAGGGGGCGAAACCATCTATGGCTACACCTTC; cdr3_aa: CASSLGGETIYGYTF
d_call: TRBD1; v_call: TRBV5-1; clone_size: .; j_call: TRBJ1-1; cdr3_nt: TGCGCCTCGACGGGACAGGGGGCGAGCACTGAAGCTTTCTTT; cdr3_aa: CASTGQGASTEAFF